These T cell receptor beta chains were read from a single sample in a study of CD8+CD57+ T cells in acquired aplastic anemia. From the reads, TCRdb called clonotypes with MiXCR, one entry per CDR3 protein. This table holds around 33,000 distinct CDR3 sequences, about 77% found once. The sequencing input was sorted CD4+, CD8+, or CD8+CD57+ T cells (not recorded which) from PBMCs. The receptors stem from a human donor in good health, serving as a control. The CDR3 runs from the conserved cysteine through the conserved F or W. D genes are given only for firm matches. Rows may omit the clone size; those that give it use once, few, many or a size class.

d_call j_call clone_size v_call cdr3_aa cdr3_nt
TRBD1 TRBJ1-1 . TRBV20-1 CSAVIQGRSEAFF TGCAGTGCGGTAATACAGGGGCGCTCTGAAGCTTTCTTT
TRBD1 TRBJ2-7 . TRBV10-2 CASSLTGVAYEQYF TGTGCCAGCAGCTTGACAGGGGTAGCCTACGAGCAGTACTTC
. TRBJ1-6 . TRBV6-1 CASTQGRSPLHF TGTGCTTCTACACAGGGACGCTCACCCCTCCACTTT
. TRBJ2-1 once TRBV15 CATSSNREREQFF TGTGCCACCAGCAGCAACAGGGAAAGGGAGCAGTTCTTC
. TRBJ2-7 . TRBV29-1 CSVEASAFGEQYF TGCAGCGTTGAGGCTAGCGCGTTCGGCGAGCAGTACTTC
. TRBJ2-3 medium-sized TRBV6-4 CAILSGTDTQYF TGTGCCATCCTTAGCGGCACAGATACGCAGTATTTT
. TRBJ2-3 . TRBV11-2 CASSSGGQSTDTQYF TGTGCCAGCAGCTCTGGGGGGCAGTCCACAGATACGCAGTATTTT
. TRBJ2-7 . TRBV7-2 CASSPRDFYEQYF TGTGCCAGCAGCCCCCGTGATTTCTACGAGCAGTACTTC
. TRBJ1-1 once TRBV20-1 CSARDQASEAFF TGCAGTGCTAGAGATCAGGCGAGTGAAGCTTTCTTT
. TRBJ2-3 . TRBV29-1 CSVEEPRDTQYF TGCAGCGTTGAAGAGCCTAGAGATACGCAGTATTTT
TRBD1 TRBJ1-6 . TRBV25-1 CASSEYDRGSPLHF TGTGCCAGCAGTGAATACGACAGGGGTTCACCCCTCCACTTT
. TRBJ2-1 few TRBV10-2 CASSDTGEQFF TGCGCCAGCAGTGACACAGGTGAGCAGTTCTTC
. TRBJ1-1 . TRBV29-1 CSVEVGRNTEAFF TGCAGCGTTGAAGTAGGTAGAAACACTGAAGCTTTCTTT
TRBD1 TRBJ2-1 . TRBV29-1 CSVGTEIYNEQFF TGCAGCGTGGGGACAGAGATCTACAATGAGCAGTTCTTC
. TRBJ1-2 large TRBV10-2 CASYAAGIYGYTF TGCGCCAGCTACGCAGCCGGGATCTATGGCTACACCTTC
. TRBJ2-1 . TRBV24-1 CATQKTGISYNEQFF TGTGCCACCCAAAAAACAGGGATTTCCTACAATGAGCAGTTCTTC